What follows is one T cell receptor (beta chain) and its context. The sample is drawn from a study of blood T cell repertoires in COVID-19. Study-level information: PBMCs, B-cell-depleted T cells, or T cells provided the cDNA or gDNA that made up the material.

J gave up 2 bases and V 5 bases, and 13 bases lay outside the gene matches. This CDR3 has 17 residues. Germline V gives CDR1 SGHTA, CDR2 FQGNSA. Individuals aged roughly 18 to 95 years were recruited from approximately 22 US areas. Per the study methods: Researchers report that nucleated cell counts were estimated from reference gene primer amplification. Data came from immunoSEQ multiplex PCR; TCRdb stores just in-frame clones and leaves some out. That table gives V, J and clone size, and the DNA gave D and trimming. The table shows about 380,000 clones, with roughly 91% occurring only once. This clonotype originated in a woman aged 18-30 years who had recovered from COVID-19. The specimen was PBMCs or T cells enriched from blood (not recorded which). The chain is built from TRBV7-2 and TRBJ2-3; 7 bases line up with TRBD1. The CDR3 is CASSPYSGQVPTDTQYF. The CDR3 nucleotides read TGTGCCAGCAGCCCCTACAGCGGACAGGTACCCACAGATACGCAGTATTTT. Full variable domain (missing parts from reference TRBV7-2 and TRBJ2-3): GAGVSQSPSNKVTEKGKDVELRCDPISGHTALYWYRQSLGQGLEFLIYFQGNSAPDKSGLPSDRFSAERTGGSVSTLTIQRTQQEDSAVYLCASSPYSGQVPTDTQYFGPGTRLTVL.